This T cell receptor beta chain was profiled in a study of PD-1 blockade in classical Hodgkin lymphoma. The study's findings and limits: Those patients who began receiving nivolumab less than 1 year after ASCT had lower diversity, and they were excluded. There remain no defined causes for the repertoire differences, which possibly reflect disease activity or prior therapy. Complete responders' baseline diversity resembled that of newly diagnosed patients. A significant rise in TCR diversity was seen by C4D1 for CD4+ cells but not for CD8+ cells.

TCRdb keeps only in-frame clones here, not all; method: immunoSEQ multiplex PCR. The sample consists of 35,000 to 55,000 clones, roughly three quarters of them appearing once. Of note for this clone: Its antigen is not identified.

No patient escaped relapse after autologous stem cell transplantation, and brentuximab vedotin exposure varied. Per the germline V gene, CDR1 is MGHRA and CDR2 is YSYEKL. CDR3 length: 13 residues. The trim removed 8 bases at V and 10 bases at J, leaving 6 bases unmatched. J is TRBJ1-6 and V is TRBV4-1, with 9 bases matching TRBD1. The sample consisted of peripheral blood mononuclear cells (PBMCs), taken before the second cycle of nivolumab. The TCR originated in a human donor with classical Hodgkin lymphoma. CDR3 DNA sequence: TGCGCCAGCGGACAGGGGCGGTACTCACCCCTCCACTTT. This translates into CASGQGRYSPLHF.